This TCR beta chain was found in a study of CD8 T cells in seronegative destructive rheumatoid arthritis (dated by TCRdb to about 2020). Broadly, across the study: Biological drugs were being received by seven of the eight CND-RA patients at the time of sampling. Rather than undergoing new sequencing, the seropositive RA, seronegative RA and healthy control comparison cohorts were drawn from an earlier published TCRbeta dataset. The study compared peripheral CD8+ TCRbeta repertoires from patients with CCP-negative destructive rheumatoid arthritis (CND-RA) against repertoires from newly diagnosed seropositive RA, seronegative RA and healthy controls. The full study reports these points: More CMV-reactive and fewer influenza A-reactive CD8+ TCRbeta sequences were observed in CND-RA repertoires than in controls and other RA subtypes. Across the 120,000 or so clonotypes tested, no public clonotype enrichment survived Benjamini-Hochberg correction. A distinct set of enriched public clonotypes appeared to be carried by CND-RA patients, and this finding was interpreted by the authors as support for a separate disease subset. After adjustment for age, less diverse and more clonal CD8+ TCRbeta repertoires appeared to be present in CND-RA patients than in other RA subtypes. The study acknowledged the small size of the CND-RA cohort as a limitation. In the absence of diagnostic samples, TCR repertoire differences may be partly attributable to poor disease control over the years rather than being present at onset.

Following the manufacturer's instructions, genomic DNA from CD8+ cells served as the input for TCRbeta sequencing. A genomics technology centre in Finland ran the TCRbeta sequencing, which was done with the immunoSEQ assay. Turning to the authors' computational methods: Clonotype tables produced by the immunoSEQ preprocessing pipeline were converted into VDJtools format, and non-productive clonotypes were filtered out. Samples with fewer than 10,000 reads were excluded, the remaining samples were subsampled to 10,000 reads, and most of the eight CND-RA samples were retained. The VDJtools CalcDiversityStats function was applied to data subsampled to 10,000 reads to calculate Shannon-Wiener, Simpson and clonality indices. To infer antigen specificity, non-singleton TCRbeta clonotypes were hard-matched against VDJdb, with no mismatches permitted. CDR3 sequences differing by one amino acid (Hamming distance 1) were grouped into clusters with potentially shared antigen targets. After each group was resampled to six samples, one-sided Fisher's exact tests checked public clonotypes for group enrichment, with the whole procedure repeated ten times. TCRdb took this table from immuneACCESS and kept in-frame rearrangements with V and J called. Such tables lack part of the clones; where checked against another copy, unresolved V genes explain under half of the gap, and the rest is unexplained. D and trimming come from the DNA, and the V and J calls and clone size come from that table. The sample profile shows roughly 13,000 clones; 80% to 85% of them were found once. In total, the top ten clones hold around a quarter of the sample.

Comments on this clone: Which antigen it targets is not known. One end of the junction fails to match germline, which may point to a read error.

The CDR3 covers 15 residues, taking in both the cysteine and the phenylalanine. Just CDR3 DNA is preserved here, 45 bases in frame from base 1. CDR1 and CDR2 were assigned from the germline V gene as ENHRY and SYGVKD. A negative result on the clinical CCP2 antibody test was shown by CND-RA patients, and progression of joint destruction was observed despite active therapy. Every CND-RA patient showed typical joint destruction in the wrists and ankles and had failed conventional anti-rheumatic therapy. CND-RA patients were sampled after long disease histories, spanning decades in several cases, rather than at diagnosis. Each patient provided approximately 46 millilitres of EDTA-anticoagulated peripheral blood. Ficoll-Paque PLUS density gradient separation was used to isolate peripheral blood mononuclear cells. AutoMACS magnetic bead positive selection was used to isolate CD8+ cells from fresh or cryopreserved PBMCs, and flow cytometry was used to check purity. Nucleospin Tissue or Tissue XS kits were used to extract genomic DNA, which was then quantified on a Qubit 2.0 fluorometer.

The source of this sequence is a woman between 25 and 49 years old with seronegative destructive rheumatoid arthritis. The V and J segments used are TRBV10-3 and TRBJ2-6; TRBD1 is possibly the D segment (5 matching bases). Sequencing used CD8+ T cells from blood. The CDR3: CASSEAGSGANVLTF. The sequence in DNA is TGTGCCAGCAGTGAAGCAGGGTCTGGGGCCAACGTCCTGACTTTC.